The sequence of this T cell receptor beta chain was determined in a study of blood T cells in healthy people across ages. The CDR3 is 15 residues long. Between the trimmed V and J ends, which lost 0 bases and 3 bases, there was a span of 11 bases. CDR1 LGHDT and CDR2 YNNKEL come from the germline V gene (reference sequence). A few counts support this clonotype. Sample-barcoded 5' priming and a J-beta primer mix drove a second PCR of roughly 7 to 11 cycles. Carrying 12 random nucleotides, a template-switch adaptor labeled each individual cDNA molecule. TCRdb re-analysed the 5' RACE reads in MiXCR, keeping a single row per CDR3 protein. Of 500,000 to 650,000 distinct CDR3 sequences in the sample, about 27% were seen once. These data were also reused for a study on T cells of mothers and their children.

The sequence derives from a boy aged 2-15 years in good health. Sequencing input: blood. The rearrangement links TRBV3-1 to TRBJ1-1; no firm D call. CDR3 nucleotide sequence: TGTGCCAGCAGCCAAGATCGAGGGTGGGACACTGAAGCTTTCTTT. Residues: CASSQDRGWDTEAFF.